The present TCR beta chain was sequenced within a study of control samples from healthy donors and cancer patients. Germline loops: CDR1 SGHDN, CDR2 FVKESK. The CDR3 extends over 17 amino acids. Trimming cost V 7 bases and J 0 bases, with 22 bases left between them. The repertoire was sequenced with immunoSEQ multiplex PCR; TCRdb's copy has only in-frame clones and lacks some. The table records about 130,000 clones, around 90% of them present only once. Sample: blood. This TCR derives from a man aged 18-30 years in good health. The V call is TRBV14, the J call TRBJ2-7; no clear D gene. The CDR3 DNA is TGTGCCAGCACCCTAGATCTAGTCCTAGGGAACTCCTACGAGCAGTACGTC. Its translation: CASTLDLVLGNSYEQYV.